The clone carrying this T cell receptor (beta chain) was seen many times. Its target is unknown. The junction shows a germline mismatch at one end, possibly a read error. The sample's time point: longitudinal time-point 2. The cDNA was synthesized by means of template-switch 5'RACE, which was carried out with 10-nucleotide random UMIs. TCRdb re-analysed the 5' RACE reads in MiXCR, keeping a single row per CDR3 protein. The table lists about 49,000 distinct CDR3 sequences, around 13% of them singletons. CDR1 is SGHTA and CDR2 is FQGNSA in the germline V gene. The length of the CDR3 is 15 residues. This record belongs to a study of neurological immune-mediated disorders. Whole-study findings and limits: HTLV-1-associated myelopathy displayed the greatest TCR clonal expansion, and multiple sclerosis exhibited the smallest, lower than that of healthy controls.

The chain carries TRBV7-2 and TRBJ1-4; 7 bases align to TRBD1. This TCR derives from a male donor with HTLV-1-associated myelopathy (HAM/TSP). Sequences were obtained from PBMCs. CDR3 residues: CASSPQQGTIEKLFF. The CDR3 bases are TGTGCCAGCAGCCCGCAACAGGGGACTATTGAAAAACTGTTTTTT.